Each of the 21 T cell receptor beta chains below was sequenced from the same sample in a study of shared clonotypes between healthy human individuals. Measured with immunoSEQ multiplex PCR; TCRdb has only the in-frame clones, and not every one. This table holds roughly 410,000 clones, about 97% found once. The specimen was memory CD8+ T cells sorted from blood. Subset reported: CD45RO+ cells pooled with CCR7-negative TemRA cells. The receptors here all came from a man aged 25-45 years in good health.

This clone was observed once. The CDR3 region is CASSAFGQQGPNEKLFF. For the CDR3, the DNA is TGTGCCAGCAGTGCTTTCGGTCAACAGGGCCCTAATGAAAAACTGTTTTTT. This chain connects TRBV28 to TRBJ1-4; the D gene is possibly TRBD1 (6 bases). The CDR3 covers 17 residues. CDR1 MDHEN and CDR2 SYDVKM come from the germline V gene. The V end lost 5 bases, the J end lost 3 bases, and 19 bases lay between the germline ends.

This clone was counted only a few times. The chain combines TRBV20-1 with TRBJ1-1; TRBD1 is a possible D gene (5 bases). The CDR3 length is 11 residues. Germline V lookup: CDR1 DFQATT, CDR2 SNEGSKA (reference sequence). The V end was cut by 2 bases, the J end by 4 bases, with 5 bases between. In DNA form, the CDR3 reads TGCAGTGCTAGACAGGGCACTGAAGCTTTCTTT. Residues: CSARQGTEAFF.

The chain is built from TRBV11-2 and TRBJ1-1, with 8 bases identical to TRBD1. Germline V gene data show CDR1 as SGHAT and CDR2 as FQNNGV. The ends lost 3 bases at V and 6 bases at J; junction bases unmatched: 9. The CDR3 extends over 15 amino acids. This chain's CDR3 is CASSFLGQGRAEAFF. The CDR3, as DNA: TGTGCCAGCAGCTTCCTCGGACAGGGAAGGGCTGAAGCTTTCTTT.

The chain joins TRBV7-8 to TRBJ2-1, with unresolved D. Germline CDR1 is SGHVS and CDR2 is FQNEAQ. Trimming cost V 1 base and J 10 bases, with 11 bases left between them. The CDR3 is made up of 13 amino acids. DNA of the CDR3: TGTGCCAGCAGCTTAGGAAGACCTGTAGAGCAGTTCTTC. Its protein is CASSLGRPVEQFF.

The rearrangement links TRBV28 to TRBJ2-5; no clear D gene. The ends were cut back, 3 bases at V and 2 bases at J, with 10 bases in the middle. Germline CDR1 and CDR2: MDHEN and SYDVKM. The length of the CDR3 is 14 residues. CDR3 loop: CASSFTAPQETQYF. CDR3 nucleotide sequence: TGTGCCAGCAGTTTCACAGCCCCTCAAGAGACCCAGTACTTC.

The CDR3: CASSKDIYEQYF. The CDR3 nucleotides are TGTGCCAGCTCCAAGGACATTTACGAGCAGTACTTC. The V and J genes are TRBV18 and TRBJ2-7; possible D gene TRBD1, 5 bases. V was cut by 6 bases and J by 4 bases, with 10 bases left in between. CDR3 length equals 12 residues. Germline-derived CDR1 and CDR2 are KGHSH and LQKENI.

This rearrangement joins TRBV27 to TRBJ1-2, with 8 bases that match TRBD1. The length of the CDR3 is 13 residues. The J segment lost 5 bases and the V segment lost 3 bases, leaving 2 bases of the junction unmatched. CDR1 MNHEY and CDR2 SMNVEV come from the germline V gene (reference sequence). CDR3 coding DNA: TGTGCCAGCAGTTTCTACAGGGGGTATGGCTACACCTTC. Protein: CASSFYRGYGYTF.

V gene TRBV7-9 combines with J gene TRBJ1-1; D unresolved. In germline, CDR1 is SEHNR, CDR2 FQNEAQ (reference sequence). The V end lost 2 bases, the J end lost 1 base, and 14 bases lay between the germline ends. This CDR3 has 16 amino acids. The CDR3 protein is CASSLPTHDGNTEAFF. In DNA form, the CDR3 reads TGTGCCAGCAGCTTACCTACTCATGACGGGAACACTGAAGCTTTCTTT.

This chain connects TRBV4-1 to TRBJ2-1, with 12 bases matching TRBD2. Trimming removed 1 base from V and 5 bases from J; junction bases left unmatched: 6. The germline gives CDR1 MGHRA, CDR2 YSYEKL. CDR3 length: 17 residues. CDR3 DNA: TGCGCCAGCAGCCAAGTCCCGGGACTAGCGGGTCACAATGAGCAGTTCTTC. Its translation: CASSQVPGLAGHNEQFF.

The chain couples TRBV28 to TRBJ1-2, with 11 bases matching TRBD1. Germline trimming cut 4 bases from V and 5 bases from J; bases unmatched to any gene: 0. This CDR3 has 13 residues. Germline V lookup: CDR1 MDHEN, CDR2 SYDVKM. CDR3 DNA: TGTGCCAGCAGTTGGGACAGGGGGTATGGCTACACCTTC. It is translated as CASSWDRGYGYTF.

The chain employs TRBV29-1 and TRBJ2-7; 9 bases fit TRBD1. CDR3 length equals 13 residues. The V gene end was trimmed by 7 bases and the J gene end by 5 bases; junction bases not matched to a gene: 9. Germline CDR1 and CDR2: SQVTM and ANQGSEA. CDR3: CSAFGTGSHEQYF. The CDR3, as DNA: TGCAGCGCGTTCGGGACAGGGTCACACGAGCAGTACTTC.

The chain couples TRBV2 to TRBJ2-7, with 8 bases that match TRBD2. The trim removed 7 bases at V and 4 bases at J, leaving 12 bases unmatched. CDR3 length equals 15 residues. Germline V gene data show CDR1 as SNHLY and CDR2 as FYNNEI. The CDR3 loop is CASTVELAGNYEQYF. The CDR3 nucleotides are TGTGCCAGCACTGTCGAGCTAGCGGGCAATTACGAGCAGTACTTC.

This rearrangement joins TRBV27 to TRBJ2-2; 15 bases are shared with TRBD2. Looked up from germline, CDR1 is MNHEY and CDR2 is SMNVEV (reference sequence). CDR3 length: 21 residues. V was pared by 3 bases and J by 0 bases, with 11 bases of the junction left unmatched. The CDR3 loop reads CASSLGLAGGLTHANTGELFF. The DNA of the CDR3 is TGTGCCAGCAGTTTGGGACTAGCGGGAGGCCTGACCCACGCGAACACCGGGGAGCTGTTTTTT.

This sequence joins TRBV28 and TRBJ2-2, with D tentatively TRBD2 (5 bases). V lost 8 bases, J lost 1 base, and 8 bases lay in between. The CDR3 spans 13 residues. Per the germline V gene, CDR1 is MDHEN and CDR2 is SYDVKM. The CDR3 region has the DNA TGTGCCAGCCGTAGCGAGAACACCGGGGAGCTGTTTTTT. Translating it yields CASRSENTGELFF.

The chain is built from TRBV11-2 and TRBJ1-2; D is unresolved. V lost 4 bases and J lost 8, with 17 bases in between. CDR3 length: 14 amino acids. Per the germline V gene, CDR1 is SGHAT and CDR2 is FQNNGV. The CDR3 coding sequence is TGTGCCAGCAGCTCCGGTTGGGGATTGTGGGGCTACACCTTC. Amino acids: CASSSGWGLWGYTF.

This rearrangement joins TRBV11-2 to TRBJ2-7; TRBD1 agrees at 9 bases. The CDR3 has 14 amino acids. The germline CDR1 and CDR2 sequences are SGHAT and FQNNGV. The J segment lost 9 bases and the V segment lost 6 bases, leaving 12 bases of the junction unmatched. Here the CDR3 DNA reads TGTGCCAGCAGTTCGGGGGACAGGGTTAAAGGGCAGTACTTC. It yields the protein CASSSGDRVKGQYF.

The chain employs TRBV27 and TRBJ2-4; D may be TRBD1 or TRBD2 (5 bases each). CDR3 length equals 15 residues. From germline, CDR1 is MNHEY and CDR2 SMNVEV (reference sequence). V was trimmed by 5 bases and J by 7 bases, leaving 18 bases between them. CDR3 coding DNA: TGTGCCAGCAGTCACCTGGGGGTAGCCCGGAACATTCAGTACTTC. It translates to CASSHLGVARNIQYF.

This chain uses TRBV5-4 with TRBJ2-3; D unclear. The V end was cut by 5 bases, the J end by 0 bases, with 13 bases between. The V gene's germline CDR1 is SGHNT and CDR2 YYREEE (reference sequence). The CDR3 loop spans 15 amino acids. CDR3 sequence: CASSAEFTSTDTQYF. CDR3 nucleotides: TGTGCCAGCAGTGCGGAGTTCACTAGCACAGATACGCAGTATTTT. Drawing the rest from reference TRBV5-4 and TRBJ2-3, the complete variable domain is ETGVTQSPTHLIKTRGQQVTLRCSSQSGHNTVSWYQQALGQGPQFIFQYYREEENGRGNFPPRFSGLQFPNYSSELNVNALELDDSALYLCASSAEFTSTDTQYFGPGTRLTVL.

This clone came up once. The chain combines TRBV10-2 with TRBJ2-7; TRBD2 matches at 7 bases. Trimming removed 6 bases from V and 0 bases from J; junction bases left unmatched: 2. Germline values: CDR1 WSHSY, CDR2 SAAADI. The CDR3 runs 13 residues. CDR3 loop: CASRGGDSYEQYF. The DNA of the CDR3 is TGCGCCAGCAGGGGGGGGGACTCCTACGAGCAGTACTTC.

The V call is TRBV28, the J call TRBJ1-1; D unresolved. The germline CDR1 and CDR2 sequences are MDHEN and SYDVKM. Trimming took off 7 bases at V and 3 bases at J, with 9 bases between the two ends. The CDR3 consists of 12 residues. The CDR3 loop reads CASMSGHTEAFF. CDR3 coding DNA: TGTGCCAGCATGTCCGGTCACACTGAAGCTTTCTTT.

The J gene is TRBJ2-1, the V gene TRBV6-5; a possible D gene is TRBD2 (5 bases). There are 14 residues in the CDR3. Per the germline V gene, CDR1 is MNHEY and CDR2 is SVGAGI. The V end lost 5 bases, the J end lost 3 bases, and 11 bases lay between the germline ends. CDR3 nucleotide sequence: TGTGCCAGCAGTGTATCAGGACTCTACAATGAGCAGTTCTTC. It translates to CASSVSGLYNEQFF.